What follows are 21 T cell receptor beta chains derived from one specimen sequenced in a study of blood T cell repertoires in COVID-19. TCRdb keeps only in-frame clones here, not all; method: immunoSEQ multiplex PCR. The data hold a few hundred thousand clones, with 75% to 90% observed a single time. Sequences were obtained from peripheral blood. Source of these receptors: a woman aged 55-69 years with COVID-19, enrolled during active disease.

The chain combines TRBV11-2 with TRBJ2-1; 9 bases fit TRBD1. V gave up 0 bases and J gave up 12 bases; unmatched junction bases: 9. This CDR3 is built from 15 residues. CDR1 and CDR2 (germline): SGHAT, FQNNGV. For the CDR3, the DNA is TGTGCCAGCAGCTTAGATAACCCCACAGGGGGCCGGCAGTTCTTC. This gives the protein CASSLDNPTGGRQFF.

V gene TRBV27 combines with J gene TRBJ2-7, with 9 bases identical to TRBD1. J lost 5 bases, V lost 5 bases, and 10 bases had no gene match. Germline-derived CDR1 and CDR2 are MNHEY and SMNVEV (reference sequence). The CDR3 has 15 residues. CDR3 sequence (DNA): TGTGCCAGCAGTCAGAACACAGGGGGCGCCCACGAGCAGTACTTC. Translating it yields CASSQNTGGAHEQYF.

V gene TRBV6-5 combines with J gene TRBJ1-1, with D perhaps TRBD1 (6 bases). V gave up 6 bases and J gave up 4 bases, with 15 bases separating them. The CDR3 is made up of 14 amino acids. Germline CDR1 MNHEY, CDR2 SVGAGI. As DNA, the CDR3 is TGTGCCAGCAGGCGGACAGAAATGGGCACTGAAGCTTTCTTT. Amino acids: CASRRTEMGTEAFF.

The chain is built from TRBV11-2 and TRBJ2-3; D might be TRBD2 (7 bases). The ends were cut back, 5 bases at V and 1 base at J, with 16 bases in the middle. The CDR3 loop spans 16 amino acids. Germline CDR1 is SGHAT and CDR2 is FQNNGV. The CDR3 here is CASSQRGGVGTDTQYF. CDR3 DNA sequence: TGTGCCAGCAGCCAGCGAGGGGGGGTCGGCACAGATACGCAGTATTTT.

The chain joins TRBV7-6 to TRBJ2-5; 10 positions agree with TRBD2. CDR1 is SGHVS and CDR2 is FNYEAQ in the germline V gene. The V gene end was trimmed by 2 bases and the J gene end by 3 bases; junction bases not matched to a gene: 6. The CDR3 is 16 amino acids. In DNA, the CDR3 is TGTGCCAGCAGCTTAATACTAGCGGGGTGGGAAGAGACCCAGTACTTC. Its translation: CASSLILAGWEETQYF.

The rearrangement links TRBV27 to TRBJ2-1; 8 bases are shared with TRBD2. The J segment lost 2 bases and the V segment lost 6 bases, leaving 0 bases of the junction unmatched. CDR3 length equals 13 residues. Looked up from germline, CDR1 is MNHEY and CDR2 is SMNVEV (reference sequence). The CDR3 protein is CASRAGAYNEQFF. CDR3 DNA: TGTGCCAGCAGAGCGGGGGCCTACAATGAGCAGTTCTTC.

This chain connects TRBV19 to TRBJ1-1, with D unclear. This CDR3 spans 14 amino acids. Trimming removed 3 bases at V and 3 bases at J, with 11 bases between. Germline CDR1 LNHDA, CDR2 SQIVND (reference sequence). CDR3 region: CASSMPEQYTEAFF. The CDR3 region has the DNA TGTGCCAGTAGTATGCCCGAACAATACACTGAAGCTTTCTTT.

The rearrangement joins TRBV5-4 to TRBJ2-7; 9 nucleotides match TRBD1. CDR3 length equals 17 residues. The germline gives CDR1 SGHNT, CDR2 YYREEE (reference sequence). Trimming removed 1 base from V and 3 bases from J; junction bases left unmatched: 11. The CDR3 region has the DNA TGTGCCAGCAGCTTGTCGCTTACCGGGACAGGGAGCTACGAGCAGTACTTC. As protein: CASSLSLTGTGSYEQYF.

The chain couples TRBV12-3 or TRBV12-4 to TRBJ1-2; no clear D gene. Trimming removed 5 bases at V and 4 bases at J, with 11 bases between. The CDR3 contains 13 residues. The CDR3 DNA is TGTGCCAGCAGTCCCCAGGCTCCCTATGGCTACACCTTC. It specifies CASSPQAPYGYTF.

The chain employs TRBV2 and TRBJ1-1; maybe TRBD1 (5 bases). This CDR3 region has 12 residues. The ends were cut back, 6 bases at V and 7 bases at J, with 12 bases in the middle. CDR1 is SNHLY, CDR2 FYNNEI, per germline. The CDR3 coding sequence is TGTGCCAGCAGGGCCAGGGATGGTGAAGCTTTCTTT. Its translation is CASRARDGEAFF.

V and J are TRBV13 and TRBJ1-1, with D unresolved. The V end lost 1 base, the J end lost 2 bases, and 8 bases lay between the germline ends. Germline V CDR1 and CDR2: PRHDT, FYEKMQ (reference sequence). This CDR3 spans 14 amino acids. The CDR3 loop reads CASSLVAGNTEAFF. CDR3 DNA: TGTGCCAGCAGCTTAGTTGCGGGTAACACTGAAGCTTTCTTT.

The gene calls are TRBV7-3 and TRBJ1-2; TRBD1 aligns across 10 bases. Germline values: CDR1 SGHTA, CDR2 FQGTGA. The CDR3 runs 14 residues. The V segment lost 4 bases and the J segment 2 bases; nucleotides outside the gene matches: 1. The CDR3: CASSWGQGNYGYTF. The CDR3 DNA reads TGTGCCAGCAGCTGGGGACAGGGGAACTATGGCTACACCTTC. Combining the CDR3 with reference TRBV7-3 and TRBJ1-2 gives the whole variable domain GAGVSQTPSNKVTEKGKYVELRCDPISGHTALYWYRQSLGQGPEFLIYFQGTGAADDSGLPNDRFFAVRPEGSVSTLKIQRTERGDSAVYLCASSWGQGNYGYTFGSGTRLTVV.

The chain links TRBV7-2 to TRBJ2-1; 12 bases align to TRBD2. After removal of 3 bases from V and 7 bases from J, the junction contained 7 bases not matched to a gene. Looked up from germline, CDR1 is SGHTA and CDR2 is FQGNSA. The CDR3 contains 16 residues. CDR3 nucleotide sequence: TGTGCCAGCAGCTTCTCTAGCGGGGGGGCCTGGAATGAGCAGTTCTTC. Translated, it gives CASSFSSGGAWNEQFF. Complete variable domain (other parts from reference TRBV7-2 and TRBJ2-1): GAGVSQSPSNKVTEKGKDVELRCDPISGHTALYWYRQSLGQGLEFLIYFQGNSAPDKSGLPSDRFSAERTGGSVSTLTIQRTQQEDSAVYLCASSFSSGGAWNEQFFGPGTRLTVL.

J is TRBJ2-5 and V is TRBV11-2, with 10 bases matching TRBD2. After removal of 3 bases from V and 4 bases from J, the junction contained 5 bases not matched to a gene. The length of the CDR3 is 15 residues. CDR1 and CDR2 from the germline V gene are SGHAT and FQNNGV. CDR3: CASSFEAGGRETQYF. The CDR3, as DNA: TGTGCCAGCAGCTTTGAAGCGGGGGGGCGAGAGACCCAGTACTTC.

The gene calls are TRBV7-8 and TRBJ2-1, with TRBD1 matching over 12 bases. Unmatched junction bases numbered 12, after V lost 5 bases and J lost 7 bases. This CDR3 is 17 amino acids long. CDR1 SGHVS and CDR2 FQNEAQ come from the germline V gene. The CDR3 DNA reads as TGTGCCAGCAGCCCCGGTTCCGGGACAGGGGGCTGGAATGAGCAGTTCTTC. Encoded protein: CASSPGSGTGGWNEQFF.

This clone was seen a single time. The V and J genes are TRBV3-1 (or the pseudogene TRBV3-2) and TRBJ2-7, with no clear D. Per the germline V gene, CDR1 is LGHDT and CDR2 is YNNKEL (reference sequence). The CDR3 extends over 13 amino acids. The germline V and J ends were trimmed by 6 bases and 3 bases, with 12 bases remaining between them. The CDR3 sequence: CASSLTPNYEQYF. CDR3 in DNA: TGTGCCAGCAGTCTAACCCCCAACTACGAGCAGTACTTC.

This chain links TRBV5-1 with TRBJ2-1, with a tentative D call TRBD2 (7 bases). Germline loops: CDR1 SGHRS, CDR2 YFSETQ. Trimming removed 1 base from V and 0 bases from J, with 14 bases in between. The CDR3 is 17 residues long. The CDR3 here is CASSLRGARGSYNEQFF. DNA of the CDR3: TGCGCCAGCAGCTTGCGGGGGGCGAGGGGCTCCTACAATGAGCAGTTCTTC.

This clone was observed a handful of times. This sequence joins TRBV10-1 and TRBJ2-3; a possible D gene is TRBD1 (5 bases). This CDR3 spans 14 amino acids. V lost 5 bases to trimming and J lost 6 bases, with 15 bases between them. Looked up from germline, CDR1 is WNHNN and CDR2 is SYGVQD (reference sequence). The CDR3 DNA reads TGCGCCAGCAGTCTTAGGGGTAGAAGCGATACGCAGTATTTT. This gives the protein CASSLRGRSDTQYF.

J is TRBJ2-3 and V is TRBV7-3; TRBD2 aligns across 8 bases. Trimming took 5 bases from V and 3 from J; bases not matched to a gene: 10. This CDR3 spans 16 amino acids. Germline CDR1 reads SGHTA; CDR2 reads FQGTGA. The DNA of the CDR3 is TGTGCCAGCAGCCCTCGGGGGGGTCCTAGGACAGATACGCAGTATTTT. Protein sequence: CASSPRGGPRTDTQYF.

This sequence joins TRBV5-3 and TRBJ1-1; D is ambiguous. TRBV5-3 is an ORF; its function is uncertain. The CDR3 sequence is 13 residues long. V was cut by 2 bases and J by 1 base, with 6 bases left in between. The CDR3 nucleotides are TGTGCCAGAAGCTTAACGGGGAACACTGAAGCTTTCTTT. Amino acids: CARSLTGNTEAFF.

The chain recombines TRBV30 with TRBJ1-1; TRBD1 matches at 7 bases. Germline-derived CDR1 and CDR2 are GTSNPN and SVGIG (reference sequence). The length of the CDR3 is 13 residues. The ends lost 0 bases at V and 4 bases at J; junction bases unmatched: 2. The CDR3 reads CAWSVDRVTEAFF. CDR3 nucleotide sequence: TGTGCCTGGAGTGTTGACAGGGTCACTGAAGCTTTCTTT.